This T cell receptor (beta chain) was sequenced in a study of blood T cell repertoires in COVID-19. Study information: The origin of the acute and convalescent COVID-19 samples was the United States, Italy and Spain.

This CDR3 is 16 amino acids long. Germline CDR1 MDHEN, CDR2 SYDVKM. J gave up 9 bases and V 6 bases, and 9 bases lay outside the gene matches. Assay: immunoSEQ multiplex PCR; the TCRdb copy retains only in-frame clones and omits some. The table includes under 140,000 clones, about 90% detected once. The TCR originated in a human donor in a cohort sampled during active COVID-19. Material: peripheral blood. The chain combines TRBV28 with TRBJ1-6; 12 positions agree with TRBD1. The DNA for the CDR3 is TGTGCCAGCAGCGGGACAGGGGGCATTAGCGTTTCACCCCTCCACTTT. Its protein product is CASSGTGGISVSPLHF.